This passage covers 20 T cell receptor beta chains from one sample sequenced in a study of OX40 agonist ivuxolimab in advanced cancers. Assay used: immunoSEQ multiplex PCR; TCRdb lists only in-frame clones, some missing. The sample includes some 90,000 clones, 92% of them seen just once. The sequencing used CD4+ or CD8+ T cells sorted from blood, collected in a trial of the OX40 agonist ivuxolimab. The receptor source for this set is an adult with an advanced solid tumor such as melanoma, head and neck, liver or kidney cancer.

The chain couples TRBV7-2 to TRBJ2-7, with D tentatively TRBD1 or TRBD2 (5 bases each). The CDR3 is 13 amino acids. With 3 bases removed from V and 3 bases from J, the gap between germline ends came to 9 bases. Germline V gives CDR1 SGHTA, CDR2 FQGNSA. CDR3 region: CASSLGVLYEQYF. The CDR3, as DNA: TGTGCCAGCAGCTTGGGGGTCCTCTACGAGCAGTACTTC.

This sequence joins TRBV28 and TRBJ2-5, with unresolved D. Trimming removed 0 bases at V and 11 bases at J, with 16 bases between. This CDR3 has 14 residues. The germline CDR1 and CDR2 sequences are MDHEN and SYDVKM. CDR3 DNA: TGTGCCAGCAGTTTATGGACCGTCCAGATGCAGCAGTACTTC. Translation: CASSLWTVQMQQYF.

As for this clone: The junction departs from the called germline gene at one end, perhaps through a read error. The chain links TRBV7-7 to TRBJ2-4, with a tentative D call TRBD2 (5 bases). Germline V gene sequence: CDR1 SSHAT, CDR2 FNYEAQ (reference sequence). CDR3 length: 20 amino acids. The CDR3 is CASSLEPGPGLDPAKNIQYF. CDR3 nucleotides: TGTGCTAGCAGCTTAGAACCTGGACCCGGACTCGATCCAGCCAAAAACATTCAGTACTTC.

The V call is TRBV5-1, the J call TRBJ1-3; D call uncertain. The CDR3 has 14 amino acids. Trimming stripped 0 bases from V and 0 bases from J, with 4 bases between. Germline V lookup: CDR1 SGHRS, CDR2 YFSETQ. The DNA for the CDR3 is TGCGCCAGCAGCTTGGGGGCCTCTGGAAACACCATATATTTT. This translates into CASSLGASGNTIYF. Supplemented by reference TRBV5-1 and TRBJ1-3, the full variable domain reads KAGVTQTPRYLIKTRGQQVTLSCSPISGHRSVSWYQQTPGQGLQFLFEYFSETQRNKGNFPGRFSGRQFSNSRSEMNVSTLELGDSALYLCASSLGASGNTIYFGEGSWLTVV.

V usage is TRBV5-4 and J usage is TRBJ2-6; perhaps D is TRBD1 or TRBD2 (6 bases each). Deletions cut 4 bases from V and 1 base from J, with 18 bases between. CDR1 is SGHNT, CDR2 YYREEE, per germline (reference sequence). The CDR3 contains 18 residues. CDR3 sequence (DNA): TGTGCCAGCAGCCAGGCCCCCAGGGGAGGATCTGGGGCCAACGTCCTGACTTTC. As protein: CASSQAPRGGSGANVLTF. The variable domain in full, with the rest retrieved from reference TRBV5-4 and TRBJ2-6, is ETGVTQSPTHLIKTRGQQVTLRCSSQSGHNTVSWYQQALGQGPQFIFQYYREEENGRGNFPPRFSGLQFPNYSSELNVNALELDDSALYLCASSQAPRGGSGANVLTFGAGSRLTVL.

The J gene is TRBJ2-4, the V gene TRBV5-4; TRBD2 is a possible D gene (6 bases). Germline V gene lookup returns CDR1 SGHNT and CDR2 YYREEE (reference sequence). V lost 4 bases and J 0 bases, leaving 17 bases between the germline ends. CDR3 size: 17 residues. The CDR3 nucleotides are TGTGCCAGCAGCCCCGAATGGGGGGAGCTAGCCAAAAACATTCAGTACTTC. This gives the protein CASSPEWGELAKNIQYF.

This clone was observed a few times. The chain uses TRBV7-9 and TRBJ2-4; 7 nucleotides align to TRBD2. CDR1 SEHNR and CDR2 FQNEAQ come from the germline V gene (reference sequence). The CDR3 is 14 amino acids. Losses at the gene ends were 5 bases for V and 4 bases for J; bases not matched to a gene: 5. This CDR3 reads CASSTSGDKNIQYF. The CDR3 DNA follows: TGTGCCAGCAGCACGAGCGGGGATAAAAACATTCAGTACTTC.

The chain carries TRBV7-2 and TRBJ2-4, with D hard to call. V was pared by 1 base and J by 0 bases, with 13 bases between. The CDR3 length is 17 residues. In germline, CDR1 is SGHTA, CDR2 FQGNSA. CDR3 residues: CASSLGVWRLAKNIQYF. The CDR3, as DNA: TGTGCCAGCAGCTTAGGAGTATGGCGGTTAGCCAAAAACATTCAGTACTTC.

J is TRBJ2-3 and V is TRBV6-1; D might be TRBD2 (6 bases). This CDR3 has 16 amino acids. Trimming cost V 1 base and J 1 base, with 12 bases left between them. Germline values: CDR1 MNHNS, CDR2 SASEGT. The CDR3, as DNA: TGTGCCAGCAGTGAAGGATGGGGGGTGGGCACAGATACGCAGTATTTT. It is translated as CASSEGWGVGTDTQYF.

The CDR3 sequence: CASSPSTVNTEAFF. The CDR3 coding sequence is TGTGCCAGCAGCCCCTCCACAGTGAACACTGAAGCTTTCTTT. The V and J genes are TRBV5-5 and TRBJ1-1; D is uncertain. The CDR3 loop spans 14 amino acids. The V and J ends lost 4 bases and 0 bases respectively, with 10 bases between them. CDR1 and CDR2 (germline): SGHKS, YYEKEE (reference sequence). The full variable domain, in which reference TRBV5-5 and TRBJ1-1 provide the parts outside the CDR3, is DAGVTQSPTHLIKTRGQQVTLRCSPISGHKSVSWYQQVLGQGPQFIFQYYEKEERGRGNFPDRFSARQFPNYSSELNVNALLLGDSALYLCASSPSTVNTEAFFGQGTRLTVV.

This clone showed up just a few times. The chain has TRBV28 and TRBJ2-2; tentative D call: TRBD1 (6 bases). CDR1 and CDR2 (germline): MDHEN, SYDVKM. The CDR3 spans 15 residues. Trimming removed 2 bases at V and 4 bases at J, with 11 bases between. Here the CDR3 reads CASSLVQGSTGELFF. Here the CDR3 DNA reads TGTGCCAGCAGTTTAGTACAGGGCAGCACCGGGGAGCTGTTTTTT.

The CDR3, as DNA: TGTGCCAGCCGTCTACTAGCGGGAGAACCCACAGATACGCAGTATTTT. Translation gives CASRLLAGEPTDTQYF. The chain couples TRBV5-5 to TRBJ2-3; 11 nucleotides align to TRBD2. There are 16 residues in the CDR3. Germline CDR1 and CDR2: SGHKS and YYEKEE (reference sequence). V shed 7 bases and J 2 bases; nucleotides not matched to a gene: 9.

CDR3 residues: CASSLLAGSNTGELFF. The CDR3 DNA sequence: TGTGCCAGCAGCTTGCTAGCGGGATCAAACACCGGGGAGCTGTTTTTT. This chain links TRBV7-6 with TRBJ2-2, with 9 positions matching TRBD2. The ends lost 3 bases at V and 2 bases at J; junction bases unmatched: 4. CDR1 SGHVS and CDR2 FNYEAQ come from the germline V gene. The CDR3 has 16 amino acids.

This chain uses TRBV9 with TRBJ2-5; tentative D call: TRBD1 (7 bases). Germline assignment: CDR1 SGDLS and CDR2 YYNGEE. The CDR3 is 13 residues long. Trimming took 4 bases from V and 5 from J, leaving 12 bases between them. The CDR3 protein is CASSPPGGETQYF. The CDR3 DNA reads as TGTGCCAGCAGCCCCCCAGGGGGGGAGACCCAGTACTTC.

This clone has more than one count but fewer than ten. J is TRBJ1-1 and V is TRBV11-2, with 10 bases matching TRBD1. J gave up 5 bases and V 5 bases, and 5 bases lay outside the gene matches. From germline, CDR1 is SGHAT and CDR2 FQNNGV. The CDR3 is 14 amino acids. The CDR3 sequence is CASSMTGGGTEAFF. In DNA form, the CDR3 reads TGTGCCAGCAGCATGACAGGGGGCGGGACTGAAGCTTTCTTT.

This clone was counted only a few times. The chain employs TRBV13 and TRBJ2-5; no clear D gene. CDR1 and CDR2 from the germline V gene are PRHDT and FYEKMQ (reference sequence). CDR3 length equals 12 residues. Trimming cost V 2 bases and J 5 bases, with 6 bases left between them. CDR3 in DNA: TGTGCCAGCAGCTTAAGGTGGGAGACCCAGTACTTC. Amino acid sequence: CASSLRWETQYF.

This clone was detected once. V usage is TRBV7-9 and J usage is TRBJ2-3, with unresolved D. Trimming stripped 1 base from V and 2 bases from J, with 4 bases between. Looked up from germline, CDR1 is SEHNR and CDR2 is FQNEAQ (reference sequence). CDR3 length equals 13 residues. The DNA of the CDR3 is TGTGCCAGCAGCTTAGTGTACACAGATACGCAGTATTTT. Protein: CASSLVYTDTQYF.

The chain is built from TRBV28 and TRBJ2-3; TRBD2 matches 7 bases. V was clipped by 5 bases and J by 5 bases; unmatched bases: 10. Germline V gives CDR1 MDHEN, CDR2 SYDVKM. This CDR3 has 15 residues. Here the CDR3 DNA reads TGTGCCAGCAGTATGATCGGGAGGTCGGGAGATACGCAGTATTTT. As protein: CASSMIGRSGDTQYF.

J is TRBJ2-1 and V is TRBV10-3; no firm D call. Germline V gene lookup returns CDR1 ENHRY and CDR2 SYGVKD. The CDR3 covers 14 residues. With 0 bases removed from V and 6 bases from J, the gap between germline ends came to 9 bases. CDR3 sequence reads: CAISESTGPNEQFF. As DNA, the CDR3 is TGTGCCATCAGTGAGTCAACGGGCCCCAATGAGCAGTTCTTC.

The rearrangement uses TRBV2 and TRBJ1-1; TRBD1 is a possible D gene (5 bases). This CDR3 is built from 12 residues. V was shortened by 10 bases and J by 6 bases, with 15 bases between the two germline ends. Germline assignment: CDR1 SNHLY and CDR2 FYNNEI. The DNA of the CDR3 is TGTGCCACCTCCTGGGGGGGACCTGAAGCTTTCTTT. Its translation: CATSWGGPEAFF.